The entry below gives a single T cell receptor beta chain sequence along with its context. Authors' data handling: Nucleated cell number was recorded as an estimate derived from reference gene primer amplification. TCRdb's copy holds only in-frame clones and misses some; the assay was immunoSEQ multiplex PCR. V, J and clone size are taken as reported in that table, and D and trimming were inferred from the DNA itself. This sample has almost 350,000 clones, with roughly 90% found just once. This record belongs to a study of blood T cell repertoires in COVID-19. Study-level information: COVID-19 samples collected from the United States, Italy and Spain covered acute and convalescent phases.

The CDR3 spans 16 residues. V was clipped by 7 bases and J by 0 bases; unmatched bases: 4. Germline V gives CDR1 SNHLY, CDR2 FYNNEI. In Seattle, patients joined the study during active infection and were tracked longitudinally. The material sequenced was peripheral blood. The rearrangement joins TRBV2 to TRBJ2-3; 13 bases line up with TRBD2. This clonotype was sampled from an older woman with COVID-19, enrolled during active disease. The CDR3 sequence is CASNPGLAGSTDTQYF. CDR3 nucleotide sequence: TGTGCCAGCAATCCGGGACTAGCGGGGAGCACAGATACGCAGTATTTT.